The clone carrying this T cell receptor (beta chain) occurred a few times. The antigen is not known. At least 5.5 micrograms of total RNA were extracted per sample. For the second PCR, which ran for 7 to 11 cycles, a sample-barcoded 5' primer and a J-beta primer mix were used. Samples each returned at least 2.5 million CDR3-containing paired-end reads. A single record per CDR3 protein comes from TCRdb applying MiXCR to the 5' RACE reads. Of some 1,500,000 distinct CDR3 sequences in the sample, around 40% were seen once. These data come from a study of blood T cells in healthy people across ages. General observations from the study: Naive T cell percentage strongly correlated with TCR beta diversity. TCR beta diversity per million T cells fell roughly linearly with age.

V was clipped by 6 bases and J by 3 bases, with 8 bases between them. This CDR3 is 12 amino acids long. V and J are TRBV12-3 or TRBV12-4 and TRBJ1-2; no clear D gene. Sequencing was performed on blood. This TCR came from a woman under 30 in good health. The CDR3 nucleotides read TGTGCCAGCAGGTCAATGGACTATGGCTACACCTTC. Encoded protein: CASRSMDYGYTF.